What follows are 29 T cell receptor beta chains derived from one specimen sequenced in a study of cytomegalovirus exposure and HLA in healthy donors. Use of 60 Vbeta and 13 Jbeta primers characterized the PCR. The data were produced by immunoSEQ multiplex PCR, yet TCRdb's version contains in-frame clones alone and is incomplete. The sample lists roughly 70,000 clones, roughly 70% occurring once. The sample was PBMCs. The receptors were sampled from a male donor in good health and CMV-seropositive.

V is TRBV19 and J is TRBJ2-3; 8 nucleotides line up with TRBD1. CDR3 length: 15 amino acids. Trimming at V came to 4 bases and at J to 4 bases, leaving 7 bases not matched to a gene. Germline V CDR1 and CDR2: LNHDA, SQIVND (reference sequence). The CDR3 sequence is CASSKQGAGADTQYF. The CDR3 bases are TGTGCCAGTAGTAAGCAGGGGGCTGGGGCAGATACGCAGTATTTT.

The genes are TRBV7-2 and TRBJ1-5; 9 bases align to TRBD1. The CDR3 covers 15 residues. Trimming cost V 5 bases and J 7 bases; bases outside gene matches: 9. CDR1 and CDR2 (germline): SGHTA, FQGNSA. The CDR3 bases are TGTGCCAGCAGCACCTGGGGACAGGGTTCCCAGCCCCAGCATTTT. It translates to CASSTWGQGSQPQHF.

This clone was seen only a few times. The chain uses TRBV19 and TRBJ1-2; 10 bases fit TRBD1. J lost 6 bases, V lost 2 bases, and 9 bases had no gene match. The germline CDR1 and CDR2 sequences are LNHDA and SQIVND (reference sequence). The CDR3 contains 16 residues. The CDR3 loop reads CASSIRHGTGVDGYTF. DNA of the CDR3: TGTGCCAGTAGTATACGGCACGGGACAGGGGTGGATGGCTACACCTTC.

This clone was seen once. The CDR3 here is CTSSQDCPDPSGTGELFF. CDR3 coding DNA: TGCACCAGCAGCCAAGATTGCCCTGACCCTAGCGGGACCGGGGAGCTGTTTTTT. The chain has TRBV1 and TRBJ2-2; the table's D call of TRBD2 was not tested on the DNA. TRBV1 is flagged as a pseudogene. The CDR3 length is 18 residues.

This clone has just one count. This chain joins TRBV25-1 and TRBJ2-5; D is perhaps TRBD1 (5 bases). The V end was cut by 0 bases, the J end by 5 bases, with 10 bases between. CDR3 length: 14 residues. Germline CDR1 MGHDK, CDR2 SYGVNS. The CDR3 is CASSEYAGQETQYF. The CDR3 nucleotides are TGTGCCAGCAGTGAATATGCAGGGCAGGAGACCCAGTACTTC. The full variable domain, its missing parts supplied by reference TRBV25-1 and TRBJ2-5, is EADIYQTPRYLVIGTGKKITLECSQTMGHDKMYWYQQDPGMELHLIHYSYGVNSTEKGDLSSESTVSRIRTEHFPLTLESARPSHTSQYLCASSEYAGQETQYFGPGTRLLVL.

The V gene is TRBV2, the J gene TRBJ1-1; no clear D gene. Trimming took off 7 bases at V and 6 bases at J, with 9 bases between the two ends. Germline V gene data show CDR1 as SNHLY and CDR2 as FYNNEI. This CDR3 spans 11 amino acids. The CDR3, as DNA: TGTGCCAGCACTCTGAGGGCTGAAGCTTTCTTT. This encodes CASTLRAEAFF.

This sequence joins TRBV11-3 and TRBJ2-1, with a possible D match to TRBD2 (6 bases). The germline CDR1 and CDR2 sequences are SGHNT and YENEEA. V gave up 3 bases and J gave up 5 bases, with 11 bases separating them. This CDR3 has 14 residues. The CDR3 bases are TGTGCCAGCAGCTTGGGAGGACCAAACAATGAGCAGTTCTTC. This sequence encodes CASSLGGPNNEQFF.

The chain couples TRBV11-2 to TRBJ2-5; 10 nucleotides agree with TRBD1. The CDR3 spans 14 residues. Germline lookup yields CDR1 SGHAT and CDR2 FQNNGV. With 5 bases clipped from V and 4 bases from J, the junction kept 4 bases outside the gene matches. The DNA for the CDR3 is TGTGCCAGCAGCCAGGGACAGGGGAGAGAGACCCAGTACTTC. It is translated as CASSQGQGRETQYF. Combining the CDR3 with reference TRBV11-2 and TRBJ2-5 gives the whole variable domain EAGVAQSPRYKIIEKRQSVAFWCNPISGHATLYWYQQILGQGPKLLIQFQNNGVVDDSQLPKDRFSAERLKGVDSTLKIQPAKLEDSAVYLCASSQGQGRETQYFGPGTRLLVL.

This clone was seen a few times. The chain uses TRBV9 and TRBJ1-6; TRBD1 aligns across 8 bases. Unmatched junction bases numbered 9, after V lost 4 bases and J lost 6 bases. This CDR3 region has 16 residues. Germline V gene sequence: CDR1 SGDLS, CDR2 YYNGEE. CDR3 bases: TGTGCCAGCAGCACCGGGACAGGCTTCACTAATTCACCCCTCCACTTT. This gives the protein CASSTGTGFTNSPLHF.

The CDR3 loop is CASSPPGVRYTGELFF. CDR3 coding DNA: TGTGCCAGCAGCCCCCCCGGGGTAAGGTACACCGGGGAGCTGTTTTTT. The chain joins TRBV5-4 to TRBJ2-2; D perhaps matches TRBD2 (5 bases). The CDR3 spans 16 residues. The germline V gene encodes CDR1 SGHNT and CDR2 YYREEE (reference sequence). Trimming took 4 bases from V and 3 from J, leaving 16 bases between them. Supplemented by reference TRBV5-4 and TRBJ2-2, the full variable domain reads ETGVTQSPTHLIKTRGQQVTLRCSSQSGHNTVSWYQQALGQGPQFIFQYYREEENGRGNFPPRFSGLQFPNYSSELNVNALELDDSALYLCASSPPGVRYTGELFFGEGSRLTVL.

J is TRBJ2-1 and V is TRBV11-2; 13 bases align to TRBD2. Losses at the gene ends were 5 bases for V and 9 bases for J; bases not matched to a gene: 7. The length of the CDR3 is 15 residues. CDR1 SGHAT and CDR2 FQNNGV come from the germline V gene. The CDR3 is CASSLTSGRAGEQFF. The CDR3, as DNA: TGTGCCAGCAGCCTTACTAGCGGGAGGGCCGGTGAGCAGTTCTTC.

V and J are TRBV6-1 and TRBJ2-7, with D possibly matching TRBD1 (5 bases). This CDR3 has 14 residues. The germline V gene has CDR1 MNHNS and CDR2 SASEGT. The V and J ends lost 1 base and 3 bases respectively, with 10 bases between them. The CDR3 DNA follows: TGTGCCAGCAGTGAAGTTAAGGGGAACTACGAGCAGTACTTC. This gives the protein CASSEVKGNYEQYF.

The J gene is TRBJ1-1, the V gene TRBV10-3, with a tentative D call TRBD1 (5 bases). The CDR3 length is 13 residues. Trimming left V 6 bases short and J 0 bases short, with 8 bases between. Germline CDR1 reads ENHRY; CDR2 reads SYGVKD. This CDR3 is CAISDSLNTEAFF. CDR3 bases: TGTGCCATCAGCGACAGTTTGAACACTGAAGCTTTCTTT.

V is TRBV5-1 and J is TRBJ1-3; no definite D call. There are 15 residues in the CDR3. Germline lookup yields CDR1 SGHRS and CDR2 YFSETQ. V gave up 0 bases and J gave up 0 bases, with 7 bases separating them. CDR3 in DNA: TGCGCCAGCAGCTTGGGGGCAGGCTCTGGAAACACCATATATTTT. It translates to CASSLGAGSGNTIYF.

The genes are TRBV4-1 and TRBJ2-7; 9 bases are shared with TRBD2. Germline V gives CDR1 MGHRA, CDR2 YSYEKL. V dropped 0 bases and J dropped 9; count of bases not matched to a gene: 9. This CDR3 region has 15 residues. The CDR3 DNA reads TGCGCCAGCAGCCAAGATAGGCTAGCGGGGAACGGGCAGTACTTC. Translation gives CASSQDRLAGNGQYF.

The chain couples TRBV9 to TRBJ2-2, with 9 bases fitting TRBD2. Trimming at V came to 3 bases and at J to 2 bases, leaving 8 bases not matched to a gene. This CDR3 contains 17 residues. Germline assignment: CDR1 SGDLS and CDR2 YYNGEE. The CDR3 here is CASSGPTSGSNTGELFF. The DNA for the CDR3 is TGTGCCAGCAGCGGACCGACTAGCGGCAGTAACACCGGGGAGCTGTTTTTT.

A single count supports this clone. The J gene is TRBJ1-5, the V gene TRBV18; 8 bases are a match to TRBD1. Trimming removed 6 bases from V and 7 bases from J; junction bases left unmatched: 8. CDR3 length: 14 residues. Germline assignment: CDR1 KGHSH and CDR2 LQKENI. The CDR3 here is CASSPDRGGQPQHF. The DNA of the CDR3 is TGTGCCAGCTCGCCAGACAGGGGAGGCCAGCCCCAGCATTTT.

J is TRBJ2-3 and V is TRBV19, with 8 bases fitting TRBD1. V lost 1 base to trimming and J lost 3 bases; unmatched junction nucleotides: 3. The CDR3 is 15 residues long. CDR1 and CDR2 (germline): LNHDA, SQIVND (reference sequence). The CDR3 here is CASSIGGQGTDTQYF. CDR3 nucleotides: TGTGCCAGTAGTATAGGCGGACAGGGAACAGATACGCAGTATTTT.

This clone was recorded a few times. The CDR3, as DNA: TGTGCCAGCAGCGTAGACGGGACAGGGGGCCGCGAGCAGTACTTC. Protein sequence: CASSVDGTGGREQYF. The V and J genes are TRBV9 and TRBJ2-7, with 12 bases identical to TRBD1. V lost 0 bases and J lost 6; bases outside the gene matches: 4. This CDR3 spans 15 amino acids. Germline V CDR1 and CDR2: SGDLS, YYNGEE.

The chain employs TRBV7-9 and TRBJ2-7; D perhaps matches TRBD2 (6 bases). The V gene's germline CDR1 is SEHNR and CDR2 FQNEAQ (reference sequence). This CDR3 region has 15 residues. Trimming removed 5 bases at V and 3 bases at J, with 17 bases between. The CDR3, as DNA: TGTGCCAGCAGCCCTCCCGGGACTTACCGCTACGAGCAGTACTTC. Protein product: CASSPPGTYRYEQYF. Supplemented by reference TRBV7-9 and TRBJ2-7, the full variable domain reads DTGVSQNPRHKITKRGQNVTFRCDPISEHNRLYWYRQTLGQGPEFLTYFQNEAQLEKSRLLSDRFSAERPKGSFSTLEIQRTEQGDSAMYLCASSPPGTYRYEQYFGPGTRLTVT.

The CDR3 region has the DNA TGTGCCAGTAGTTCAGGCAGGGAAGGTACTGAAGCTTTCTTT. It is translated as CASSSGREGTEAFF. The rearrangement links TRBV19 to TRBJ1-1, with a weak D call TRBD1 (5 bases). Germline V gene sequence: CDR1 LNHDA, CDR2 SQIVND (reference sequence). The CDR3 length is 14 residues. Trimming removed 5 bases from V and 5 bases from J, with 15 bases in between.

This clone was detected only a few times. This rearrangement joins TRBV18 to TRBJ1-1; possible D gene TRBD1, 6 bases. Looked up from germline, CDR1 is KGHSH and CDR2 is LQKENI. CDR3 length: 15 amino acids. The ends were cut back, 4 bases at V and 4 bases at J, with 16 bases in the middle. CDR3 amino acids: CASSLTITGSTEAFF. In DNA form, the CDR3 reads TGTGCCAGCTCACTGACGATAACAGGGTCCACTGAAGCTTTCTTT.

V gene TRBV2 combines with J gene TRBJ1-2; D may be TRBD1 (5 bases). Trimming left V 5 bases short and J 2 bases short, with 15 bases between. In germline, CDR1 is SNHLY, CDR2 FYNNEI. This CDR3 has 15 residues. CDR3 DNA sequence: TGTGCCAGCAGTACGACCGGGACTTACAACTATGGCTACACCTTC. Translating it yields CASSTTGTYNYGYTF.

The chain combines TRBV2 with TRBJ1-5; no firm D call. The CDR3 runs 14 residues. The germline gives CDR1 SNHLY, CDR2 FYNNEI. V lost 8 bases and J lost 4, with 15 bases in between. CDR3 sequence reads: CASLEANPNQPQHF. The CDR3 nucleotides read TGTGCCAGCCTGGAGGCTAATCCAAATCAGCCCCAGCATTTT.

The CDR3 DNA reads TGTGCCAGCAGTATCAGCGGGAGGGCGTACGCCGGGGAGCTGTTTTTT. Translating gives CASSISGRAYAGELFF. The genes are TRBV28 and TRBJ2-2; 10 bases fit TRBD2. The germline gives CDR1 MDHEN, CDR2 SYDVKM. CDR3 size: 16 residues. Losses at the gene ends were 5 bases for V and 6 bases for J; bases not matched to a gene: 9.

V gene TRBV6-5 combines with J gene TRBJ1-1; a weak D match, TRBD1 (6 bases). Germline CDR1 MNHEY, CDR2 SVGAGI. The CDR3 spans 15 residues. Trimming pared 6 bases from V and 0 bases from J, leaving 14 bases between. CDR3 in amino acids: CASRWDKSLNTEAFF. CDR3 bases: TGTGCCAGCAGGTGGGACAAGTCCTTGAACACTGAAGCTTTCTTT.

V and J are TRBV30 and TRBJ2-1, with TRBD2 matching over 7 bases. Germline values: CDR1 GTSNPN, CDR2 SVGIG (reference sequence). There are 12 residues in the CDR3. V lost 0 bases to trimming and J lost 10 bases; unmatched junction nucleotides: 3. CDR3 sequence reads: CAWSVRGVEQFF. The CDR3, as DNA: TGTGCCTGGAGTGTACGGGGGGTCGAGCAGTTCTTC.

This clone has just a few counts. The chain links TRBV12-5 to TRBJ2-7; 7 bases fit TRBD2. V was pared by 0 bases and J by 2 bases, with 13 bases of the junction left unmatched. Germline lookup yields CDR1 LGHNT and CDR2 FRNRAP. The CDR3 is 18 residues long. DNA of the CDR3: TGTGCTAGTGGTTTGGTAGTTCGGCGGGAGAGCCGTCCCTACGAGCAGTACTTC. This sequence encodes CASGLVVRRESRPYEQYF.

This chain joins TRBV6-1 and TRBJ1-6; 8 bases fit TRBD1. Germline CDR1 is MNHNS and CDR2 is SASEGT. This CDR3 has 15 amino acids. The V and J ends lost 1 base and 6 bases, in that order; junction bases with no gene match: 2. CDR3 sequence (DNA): TGTGCCAGCAGTGAAGGACAGGGGAGTAATTCACCCCTCCACTTT. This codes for CASSEGQGSNSPLHF.